This is a list of T cell receptor beta chains from one sample in a study of T cells and Merkel cell carcinoma outcomes. Produced via immunoSEQ multiplex PCR; TCRdb's table is partial and in-frame only. The table lists 4,000 to 6,000 clones, 70% to 90% of them singletons. The specimen was tumor tissue from Merkel cell carcinoma. The receptors stem from a human donor with Merkel cell carcinoma. Each CDR3 is given with its conserved first and last residue. D genes are given only for firm matches. Size is omitted from some rows. Given values are once, few, many or a class for expanded clones.

clone_size,j_call,d_call,v_call,cdr3_aa,cdr3_nt
.,TRBJ2-1,TRBD1,TRBV23-1,CASRPDRGLYNEQFF,TGCGCCAGCAGACCCGACAGGGGGCTCTACAATGAGCAGTTCTTC
.,TRBJ2-7,TRBD2,TRBV7-2,CASSLLADSYEQYF,TGTGCCAGCAGCCTACTAGCGGACTCCTACGAGCAATACTTC
.,TRBJ2-7,.,TRBV10-1,CASSETGTVSYEQYF,TGCGCCAGCAGTGAGACAGGGACTGTCTCCTACGAGCAGTACTTC
.,TRBJ2-7,.,TRBV7-3,CASSLTLDEQYF,TGTGCCAGCAGCTTAACCTTGGACGAGCAGTACTTC
.,TRBJ2-5,.,TRBV2,CASLPDTSSRGTQYF,TGTGCCAGTCTTCCCGACACATCGTCAAGAGGGACCCAGTACTTC
.,TRBJ1-1,.,TRBV30,CAWSRVNTEAFF,TGTGCCTGGAGTCGGGTGAACACTGAAGCTTTCTTT
.,TRBJ1-4,.,TRBV7-9,CASSLSWGSNEKLFF,TGTGCCAGCAGCTTATCCTGGGGCAGTAATGAAAAACTGTTTTTT
few,TRBJ2-2,.,TRBV7-3,CASSLRNTGELFF,TGTGCCAGCAGCTTAAGAAACACCGGGGAGCTGTTTTTT
once,TRBJ1-5,.,TRBV28,CASSELRGGGQPQHF,TGTGCCAGCAGTGAACTAAGAGGGGGGGGTCAGCCCCAGCATTTT
.,TRBJ1-2,.,TRBV29-1,CSVEDGRRYGYTF,TGCAGCGTTGAAGACGGACGACGCTATGGCTACACCTTC
.,TRBJ2-7,TRBD2,TRBV28,CVSSPTLPSSGREYEQYF,TGTGTCAGCAGTCCAACCCTTCCCTCAAGCGGGAGGGAGTACGAGCAGTACTTC
.,TRBJ2-7,.,TRBV11-2,CASSLLGSEQYF,TGTGCCAGCAGCTTATTGGGATCCGAGCAGTACTTC
once,TRBJ2-7,TRBD1,TRBV6-1,CASSLDRAYEQYF,TGTGCCAGCAGTCTGGACAGGGCTTACGAGCAGTACTTC
once,TRBJ2-5,TRBD2,TRBV4-2,CASSPSGRGETQYF,TGTGCCAGCAGCCCTAGCGGGAGGGGGGAGACCCAGTACTTC
.,TRBJ2-1,TRBD2,TRBV29-1,CSVQRTSVHNEQFF,TGCAGCGTTCAACGGACTAGCGTACACAATGAGCAGTTCTTC
.,TRBJ2-5,.,TRBV11-2,CASSLYPPGGAGETQYF,TGTGCCAGCAGCTTATACCCTCCAGGGGGGGCCGGGGAGACCCAGTACTTC
.,TRBJ2-5,.,TRBV7-6,CASREGGEETQYF,TGTGCCAGCAGAGAAGGAGGAGAAGAGACCCAGTACTTC
few,TRBJ2-7,.,TRBV28,CATQGEHEQYF,TGTGCTACGCAGGGTGAGCACGAGCAGTACTTC
.,TRBJ1-2,TRBD1,TRBV4-2,CASSQEGQGTFHGYTF,TGTGCCAGCAGCCAAGAAGGACAGGGCACCTTTCATGGCTACACCTTC
.,TRBJ2-1,.,TRBV7-9,CASSQAGQPLYNEQFF,TGTGCTAGCAGCCAAGCGGGCCAACCTCTTTACAATGAGCAGTTCTTC
.,TRBJ2-5,.,TRBV5-1,CASSLDAAQETQYF,TGCGCCAGCAGCTTGGATGCAGCCCAAGAGACCCAGTACTTC
.,TRBJ1-4,TRBD1,TRBV10-2,CASRWDRGEKLFF,TGCGCCAGCAGATGGGACAGGGGCGAAAAACTGTTTTTT
.,TRBJ2-7,.,TRBV7-2,CASSLEYFIREQYF,TGTGCCAGCAGCTTAGAGTACTTCATCCGCGAGCAGTACTTC
few,TRBJ2-3,.,TRBV15,CATSLAGGSTDTQYF,TGTGCCACCAGTTTGGCCGGGGGTAGCACAGATACGCAGTATTTT
.,TRBJ1-3,.,TRBV5-1,CASMDMGPGNTIYF,TGCGCCAGCATGGACATGGGGCCTGGAAACACCATATATTTT
.,TRBJ2-5,.,TRBV9,CASSVGPKETQYF,TGTGCCAGCAGCGTAGGGCCGAAGGAGACCCAGTACTTC
.,TRBJ1-2,TRBD1,TRBV27,CASSLLGGGYYGYTF,TGTGCCAGCAGTTTATTGGGAGGGGGCTACTATGGTTACACCTTC
.,TRBJ2-2,.,TRBV21-1,CAAGRGTGELFF,TGTGCCGCCGGCAGGGGCACCGGGGAGCTGTTTTTT
.,TRBJ1-1,.,TRBV7-2,CASSLPHGGVNTEAFF,TGTGCCAGCAGCTTACCGCACGGGGGGGTGAACACTGAAGCTTTCTTT
.,TRBJ2-3,.,TRBV29-1,CSLSSADTQYF,TGCAGCCTGAGTTCCGCAGATACGCAGTATTTT
.,TRBJ2-3,.,TRBV7-8,CASRTGVADTQYF,TGTGCCAGCAGGACGGGGGTGGCAGATACGCAGTATTTT
.,TRBJ2-1,TRBD2,TRBV5-4,CASSSGLAGGPSYNEQFF,TGTGCCAGCAGCTCTGGACTAGCGGGAGGGCCTTCCTACAATGAGCAGTTCTTC
once,TRBJ2-1,TRBD2,TRBV7-2,CASSLGVSGGYNEQFF,TGTGCCAGCAGCTTAGGGGTTAGCGGGGGGTACAATGAGCAGTTCTTC
.,TRBJ2-1,.,TRBV29-1,CSVMLFGAFLGEQFF,TGCAGCGTTATGCTGTTCGGGGCCTTTTTAGGCGAGCAGTTCTTC
.,TRBJ2-3,.,TRBV4-1,CASSHDRYTDTQYF,TGCGCCAGCAGCCATGACAGATACACAGATACGCAGTATTTT
once,TRBJ2-7,.,TRBV27,CASSLRLAPTYEQYF,TGTGCCAGCAGTTTACGGCTAGCGCCCACCTACGAGCAGTACTTC
.,TRBJ1-5,.,TRBV28,CASSLKGLPQHF,TGTGCCAGCAGTTTAAAGGGGCTGCCCCAGCATTTT
.,TRBJ2-7,TRBD1,TRBV5-1,CASRKQGSYSYEQYF,TGCGCCAGCAGGAAACAGGGGTCCTACTCCTACGAGCAGTACTTC
.,TRBJ1-3,.,TRBV5-4,CASSSGVSSLTGNTIYF,TGTGCCAGCAGCTCGGGGGTCTCTTCTCTTACAGGAAACACCATATATTTT
.,TRBJ2-7,.,TRBV7-9,CASRSAMGLSDDEQYF,TGTGCCAGCAGGTCCGCAATGGGCCTCAGCGACGACGAGCAGTACTTC
.,TRBJ2-7,.,TRBV28,CASSFLVAEQYF,TGTGCCAGCAGTTTCTTAGTGGCCGAGCAGTACTTC
.,TRBJ1-1,.,TRBV19,CASQPGPAARNTEAFF,TGTGCCAGTCAGCCAGGGCCCGCGGCGCGGAACACTGAAGCTTTCTTT
.,TRBJ2-1,TRBD2,TRBV9,CASSATITSAEQFF,TGTGCCAGCAGCGCCACCATTACTAGCGCTGAGCAGTTCTTC
.,TRBJ2-5,.,TRBV7-9,CASSLAPQRDQETQYF,TGTGCCAGCAGCTTAGCGCCCCAGCGGGACCAAGAGACCCAGTACTTC
.,TRBJ1-1,TRBD1,TRBV6-6,CASSSGQGDTEAFF,TGTGCCAGCAGCTCCGGACAGGGAGACACTGAAGCTTTCTTT
.,TRBJ1-1,.,TRBV13,CASSSSGGSGTEAFF,TGTGCCAGCAGCTCCTCGGGGGGGTCGGGGACTGAAGCTTTCTTT
.,TRBJ2-3,.,TRBV27,CASSLPPDTQYF,TGTGCCAGCAGTTTACCGCCAGATACGCAGTATTTT
.,TRBJ2-3,TRBD2,TRBV28,CASSLPASGSAWDTQYF,TGTGCCAGCAGTTTACCTGCTAGCGGGAGTGCTTGGGATACGCAGTATTTT
.,TRBJ1-2,.,TRBV11-2,CASSLVGRAGGYTF,TGTGCCAGCAGCTTAGTTGGCAGGGCAGGAGGCTACACCTTC
.,TRBJ2-2,TRBD1,TRBV9,CASSPRTGTGELFF,TGTGCCAGCAGCCCCAGGACAGGCACCGGGGAGCTGTTTTTT
.,TRBJ2-5,.,TRBV5-6,CASSFGDFQETQYF,TGTGCCAGCAGCTTCGGGGACTTTCAAGAGACCCAGTACTTC
once,TRBJ2-5,.,TRBV21-1,CASSQPDLGGVETQYF,TGTGCCAGCAGCCAACCCGACCTAGGGGGCGTGGAGACCCAGTACTTC
.,TRBJ1-1,.,TRBV29-1,CSVEGGGTEAFF,TGCAGCGTTGAAGGAGGTGGCACTGAAGCTTTCTTT
.,TRBJ1-1,.,TRBV7-2,CASSPREAFF,TGTGCCAGCAGCCCCCGAGAAGCTTTCTTT